The entry that follows covers one T cell receptor beta chain sequence. The germline V gene has CDR1 SGHDN and CDR2 FVKESK. V was cut by 1 base and J by 4 bases, with 9 bases left in between. The CDR3 loop spans 14 amino acids. The data derive from a study of shared clonotypes between healthy human individuals. The table came from immunoSEQ multiplex PCR; TCRdb's copy has only in-frame clones and leaves some out. The data show under 1,100,000 clones, about 76% seen once. V usage is TRBV14 and J usage is TRBJ2-3, with a tentative D call TRBD1 (5 bases). The TCR originated in a man between 18 and 29 years old in good health. Material for sequencing was memory CD4+ T cells sorted from blood. Subset reported: CD45RA-negative fraction. The CDR3, as DNA: TGTGCCAGCAGCCAAGCAGGGCCGGCAGATACGCAGTATTTT. Translating it yields CASSQAGPADTQYF.